Listed below are T cell receptor beta chains from one sample, sequenced in a study of tumor-infiltrating lymphocytes in primary liver carcinoma. TCRdb used MiXCR to reprocess the multiplex PCR reads, holding one entry per CDR3 protein. The table lists 30,000 to 40,000 distinct CDR3 sequences, under 75% of them singletons. The sequencing sample was made of liver tumor tissue from sampling region 4. The receptors were sampled from a man aged 35-49 years with primary liver carcinoma and hepatitis B virus infection. The CDR3 runs from the conserved cysteine through the conserved F or W. The order of the fields is D gene, J gene, V gene, clone size, CDR3 DNA, CDR3 protein. A D gene is named only where the DNA matches it firmly. A clone size is listed for some rows: how often the clone was seen (once, few, many), or a class if it is expanded.

>.|TRBJ1-6|TRBV5-1|.
TGCGCCAGCAGTCCTAACACAGGGACCAAAAATTCACCCCTCCACTTT
CASSPNTGTKNSPLHF
>.|TRBJ2-3|TRBV11-1|.
TGTATCAGCAGCTCGATCCGAACAGATACGCGGTATTTT
CISSSIRTDTRYF
>.|TRBJ2-5|TRBV2|many
TGTGCCAGCAGTAAGGACAGTAACCAAGAGACCCAGTACTTC
CASSKDSNQETQYF
>TRBD1|TRBJ2-3|TRBV29-1|.
TGTAGCGTTGATACCAAGGGGGCTACGCAGTATTTT
CSVDTKGATQYF
>.|TRBJ2-1|TRBV6-2/TRBV6-3|once
TGTGCCTGCAGTCCTAGCGTTACATTGAGGGGGGAGCAGTTCTTC
CACSPSVTLRGEQFF
>TRBD2|TRBJ2-2|TRBV29-1|once
TGCAGCGTGCCTGGGGGGGGTGGGGAGCTGTTTTTT
CSVPGGGGELFF
>TRBD1|TRBJ1-6|TRBV6-6|once
TGTGCCAGCAGGCCTCCCACAGGGGCCGCCTATAATTCATCCCTCCACTTT
CASRPPTGAAYNSSLHF
>.|TRBJ2-5|TRBV6-4|medium-sized
TGTGCCAGCAGTGAGACCCAGTACTTC
CASSETQYF
>.|TRBJ2-7|TRBV11-1|.
TGTGCCGGCAGCTTAACGGGGTCGGGAGAATACGAGCAGTACTTT
CAGSLTGSGEYEQYF
>.|TRBJ2-3|TRBV29-1|.
TGCAGCATCCGATTCGCCGGGCCCCAGTATTTT
CSIRFAGPQYF
>.|TRBJ2-1|TRBV29-1|.
TGCAGCGTCATGTGTCCTCGACAGGATGAGCAGTTCTTC
CSVMCPRQDEQFF
>.|TRBJ2-3|TRBV11-1|.
TGTGCCAGCAGTTTCCCGAGGGAGAACACAGATAGGCAGTATTTT
CASSFPRENTDRQYF
>TRBD1|TRBJ1-6|TRBV6-5|.
TGTGCCAGCAGATACAGGGGCAGTTCACCCCTCCACTTT
CASRYRGSSPLHF
>.|TRBJ2-5|TRBV29-1|.
TGCAGCAGTGAAGTCCCCCAACAAGAGACCCATTACTTC
CSSEVPQQETHYF
>.|TRBJ1-5|TRBV12-3/TRBV12-4|.
TGTGCCAGCAGGCATACAGGGCTACCATATCAGCCCCAGCATTTT
CASRHTGLPYQPQHF
>TRBD1|TRBJ1-1|TRBV6-6|few
TGTGTCAGCAGTGAGACAGGGGTAAGGACTGGAGCTTTCTTT
CVSSETGVRTGAFF
>TRBD2|TRBJ2-7|TRBV5-1|.
TGCGGCAGCAGCTTGGCCGGAGCGGGAGGCATCTTCGAGCAGTACTTC
CGSSLAGAGGIFEQYF
>.|TRBJ1-5|TRBV6-2/TRBV6-3|many
TGTGCCAGCAGTTCGCAGGGAAGCAATCAGCCCCAGCATTTT
CASSSQGSNQPQHF
>TRBD1|TRBJ1-5|TRBV29-1|.
TGCAGCGTCTCCGAGACAGGGGCGTCAGATACGCAGCATTTT
CSVSETGASDTQHF
>TRBD2|TRBJ2-2|TRBV5-4|.
TGTGCCAGCAGTGATTCGGGACTAGCGGGTTTCGCGAACATCGGGGAGTTGTTTTTT
CASSDSGLAGFANIGELFF
>.|TRBJ1-3|TRBV7-8|.
TGTGCCAGCAGCTACCCATATCTCCAGTCTGGAGACACCATATATTTT
CASSYPYLQSGDTIYF
>.|TRBJ1-4|TRBV4-2|.
TGTGCCAGCAGCCAGGCCCACCGTGGAAAACCGCTTTTT
CASSQAHRGKPLF
>.|TRBJ2-7|TRBV5-1|.
TGCGCCAGCAGTTCGGCAGGGGTGGGCGAGCAGTACTTC
CASSSAGVGEQYF
>.|TRBJ2-2|TRBV4-3|medium-sized
TGCGCCAGCAGCTCCGAGTTGCCGGCCCCGAACACCGGGGAGCTGTTTTTT
CASSSELPAPNTGELFF
>.|TRBJ2-1|TRBV5-4|few
TGTGCCAGCAGCTTAAGACACTCCAAAGATCAGTTCTTC
CASSLRHSKDQFF
>TRBD1|TRBJ2-6|TRBV11-2|.
TGTGCCAGCAGCATGGTGGGAGACAGGGGCATTTCCTTCTCTGGGGCCAACGTCCTGACTTTC
CASSMVGDRGISFSGANVLTF
>.|TRBJ1-2|TRBV6-6|few
TGTGCCAGCAACTTGATAGGAGTGAACGGCTACACCTTC
CASNLIGVNGYTF
>.|TRBJ2-5|TRBV7-3|many
TGTGCCAGCAGCTTAAAACCCCGAGAGACCCGGTACTTC
CASSLKPRETRYF
>.|TRBJ2-7|TRBV5-5|.
TGTACCAGCAGCTTGGCTCCACGTGAAGGAGGGCAGTACTTC
CTSSLAPREGGQYF
>.|TRBJ2-7|TRBV5-4|.
TGTGCTATCAGCTTGGCCGGTTTCTCCTACGAGCAGTACTTC
CAISLAGFSYEQYF
>.|TRBJ2-3|TRBV10-2|.
TGCGCCGGCAGCCACACAGATACGCAATATTTT
CAGSHTDTQYF
>.|TRBJ1-2|TRBV28|.
TGTGCCAGCAGTCTACCCCAGAACTTCGACTACAGCTTC
CASSLPQNFDYSF
>.|TRBJ2-3|TRBV6-2/TRBV6-3|.
TGTACCAGTCCCGCTGGAACTAGAACCCCGCAGTATTTT
CTSPAGTRTPQYF
>.|TRBJ1-2|TRBV5-1|.
TGCGCCAGCAGTCATCTTTCGACAGTAAGCGGGTATGGCTACACCTTC
CASSHLSTVSGYGYTF
>.|TRBJ1-5|TRBV30|.
TGTGCATGGATCCCCGGACTAGCGGGATCCGTCACAGATACGCAGCATTTT
CAWIPGLAGSVTDTQHF
>.|TRBJ2-2|TRBV6-2/TRBV6-3|.
TGTGCCTGCAGTTACTCTAGCGACACCCGGGAGCTGTTTTTT
CACSYSSDTRELFF
>.|TRBJ2-1|TRBV6-2/TRBV6-3|.
TGTGCCAGCAGGGATACAGAGGACCGGGACGAGCAGTTCTTC
CASRDTEDRDEQFF
>.|TRBJ2-3|TRBV11-2|.
TGTGCCAGCAGCCCCCCGGACCGAGCAGATGCGCAGTATTTT
CASSPPDRADAQYF
>TRBD1|TRBJ1-1|TRBV6-6|.
TGTGCCGGCAACACAGGGGGGACTACCGAAGCTTTCTTT
CAGNTGGTTEAFF
>TRBD2|TRBJ2-5|TRBV20-1|many
TGCAGTGCCCTAAGTGTCAGCGGGAGAGTAGGGGAGACCCAGTACTTC
CSALSVSGRVGETQYF
>.|TRBJ1-1|TRBV29-1|.
TGTAACGTTCGGGCGGGGTGGGGAATTAACACTGAAGCTTTCTTT
CNVRAGWGINTEAFF
>TRBD1|TRBJ2-6|TRBV11-2|.
TGTGTCAGCAGCATGGGGGGGGACAGGGGCATTTCCCACTCTGGGGCCAACGTCCTGACTTTC
CVSSMGGDRGISHSGANVLTF
>.|TRBJ2-1|TRBV29-1|.
TGCAGTTTCGTACAGGATACCAGCCACGAGCAGTTCTTC
CSFVQDTSHEQFF
>.|TRBJ2-7|TRBV6-5|.
TGTGCCCGTAGTTCGGGTCACGAGCAGTACTTC
CARSSGHEQYF
>.|TRBJ2-1|TRBV7-9|.
TGTGCCAGCAGCACAGACACTGCCCACAGTGAGCAGTTCTTC
CASSTDTAHSEQFF
>.|TRBJ2-5|TRBV15|many
TGTGCCACCTCCTTACAGGGCGGGGAGACCCAGTACTTC
CATSLQGGETQYF
>TRBD2|TRBJ2-3|TRBV2|many
TGTGCCAGCAACGAGCGGGATGACACAGATACGCAGTATTTT
CASNERDDTDTQYF
>TRBD2|TRBJ2-1|TRBV28|.
TGTGCCAGCAGCTCCGCGGGGACTAGCGGGAGCGGAATCTTC
CASSSAGTSGSGIF
>.|TRBJ1-5|TRBV4-1|.
TGCGCCGGCAGCCAAGAATTATGGCTGTCGGCGAATCAGCCCCAGCATTTT
CAGSQELWLSANQPQHF
>.|TRBJ2-7|TRBV7-9|.
TGTGCCAGCAGCCGATGGATACTGTACGAGCTGTACTTC
CASSRWILYELYF
>.|TRBJ2-3|TRBV11-1|few
TGTGCCAGCAGTTTGCCGAGGGAGAGCACAGATACACGATATTTT
CASSLPRESTDTRYF
>.|TRBJ2-7|TRBV11-2|.
TGTGCCAGCAGCTCTAACAGGTACTCCAACAAGCAGTACTTC
CASSSNRYSNKQYF
>.|TRBJ2-7|TRBV30|.
TGTGACTGGAGTAGGGAGGACTCCTACGGGCAGTACTTC
CDWSREDSYGQYF
>.|TRBJ2-7|TRBV28|once
TGTGCCAGCAAAGACGGCGAGCAGTTTTTC
CASKDGEQFF
>.|TRBJ2-3|TRBV11-1|.
TGTGCCAGCAGATTGCCGAGGGTGAGCAGAGATACGCAGTATTTT
CASRLPRVSRDTQYF
>.|TRBJ2-2|TRBV6-4|.
TGTGCCAGCAGTGGCAAGGAGTCCGAGGAGCTGTTTTTT
CASSGKESEELFF
>.|TRBJ2-5|TRBV11-2|.
TGTACCAGCAGCTTGTCGAGGGAGACCCCGTACTTC
CTSSLSRETPYF